This TCR beta chain was identified during a study of T cells in Graves' hyperthyroidism and ophthalmopathy. Stability of Graves' hyperthyroidism was defined as absent ophthalmopathy progression within 18 months. Exclusion of patients followed from uncontrolled infection, other autoimmune disease, pregnancy or lactation. PBMCs were sourced from roughly 9.3 ml fresh peripheral blood. Regions amplified from RNA transcripts were the TCR beta CDR3 regions. During a first-round RT-PCR of the TCR CDR3, the HTBI primer set was used. One entry per CDR3 protein results from TCRdb running MiXCR on the multiplex PCR reads. This table holds hundreds of thousands of distinct CDR3 sequences, around 15% found once. The CDR3 contains 13 residues. Germline V gives CDR1 MNHNS, CDR2 SASEGT. The V gene end was trimmed by 6 bases and the J gene end by 8 bases; junction bases not matched to a gene: 9. This clonotype was counted many times.

Sequencing was performed on blood. The rearrangement links TRBV6-1 to TRBJ1-1; 7 bases map to TRBD1. This receptor was taken from a woman aged 18-30 years with Graves' hyperthyroidism. CDR3 bases: TGTGCCAGCAGCCAACAGGGGCTACGAGAAGCTTTCTTT. Protein product: CASSQQGLREAFF.